The source of this T cell receptor (beta chain) is a study of immune evolution from preneoplasia to lung adenocarcinoma. Points from the study as a whole: Top clone share appeared to fall from AAH through AIS, MIA, adenocarcinoma. Clonality was highest in normal lung, lower in later-stage lesions apparently.

About this clone: Its antigen is not known.

Measured with immunoSEQ multiplex PCR; TCRdb has only the in-frame clones, and not every one. The sample lists some 5,000 clones; under 80% were seen once. Patients had resection in Japan or China between the mid-2010s and the late 2010s. H&E slides confirmed each diagnosis, reviewed by two pathologists independently. CDR1 is KGHSH, CDR2 LQKENI, per germline. V was clipped by 6 bases and J by 7 bases; unmatched bases: 9. This CDR3 has 15 amino acids. The V and J genes are TRBV18 and TRBJ2-7; 13 bases align to TRBD2. This clonotype originated in a person aged 70 to 85 with lung adenocarcinoma. Material: FFPE adjacent normal lung tissue. The CDR3 sequence is CASSQGTSGMGEQYF. The CDR3 DNA sequence: TGTGCCAGCTCGCAGGGGACTAGCGGGATGGGGGAGCAGTACTTC.